This section outlines one T cell receptor beta chain sequence together with its context. In the source study's methods: Counts of nucleated cells, estimated from reference gene primer amplification, were obtained. Sequencing used immunoSEQ multiplex PCR; TCRdb keeps in-frame clones, though not all of them. V, J and clone size reflect that table, while D and trimming were determined from the DNA. The sample lists 250,000 or so clones, more than 75% occurring once. This entry comes from a study of blood T cell repertoires in COVID-19. Participants, about 18 to 90 years old, spanned around 26 US areas. Cohorts were based on clinical histories the participants reported. Participants in the exposed group had met a COVID-19 case in the 2 weeks before joining the study. Germline CDR1 and CDR2: SGHTA and FQGNSA. CDR3 length: 17 residues. With 3 bases clipped from V and 8 bases from J, the junction kept 15 bases outside the gene matches.

The rearrangement links TRBV7-2 to TRBJ1-4; 7 bases fit TRBD1. The material sequenced was PBMCs or T cells enriched from blood (not recorded which). The sequence derives from a woman aged 45-60 years who had been exposed to COVID-19. The CDR3 bases are TGTGCCAGCAGCTTCCCCGACAGGGCCGAGCGAGAAGAAAAACTGTTTTTT. This translates into CASSFPDRAEREEKLFF.